These T cell receptor beta chains were read from a single sample in a study of post-analysis software for immune sequencing data. TCRdb called the PCR reads again in MiXCR, with one record for every CDR3 protein. The sample includes hundreds of thousands of distinct CDR3 sequences, approximately 53% seen only once; the top ten take about 4.8%. The sample was blood. These receptors were obtained from a girl under 18 with multiple sclerosis. Each CDR3 is given with its conserved first and last residue. D genes are given only for firm matches. Size is omitted from some rows. Given values are once, few, many or a class for expanded clones.

TRBJ1-2,TRBV20-1,TRBD1,-,CSARSLRDSYGYTF,TGCAGTGCTAGATCACTCCGGGACAGCTATGGCTACACCTTC
TRBJ1-2,TRBV10-3,TRBD1,-,CAIRQGDYGYTF,TGTGCCATCAGACAGGGGGACTATGGCTACACCTTC
TRBJ2-1,TRBV18,-,-,CASSPSRQTGLWNEQFF,TGTGCCAGCTCACCATCGAGGCAGACGGGGTTGTGGAATGAGCAGTTCTTC
TRBJ2-1,TRBV9,TRBD2,few,CASSVSIAGEQFF,TGTGCCAGCAGCGTATCCATAGCGGGTGAGCAGTTCTTC
TRBJ1-1,TRBV20-1,-,-,CSAARGTNTEAFF,TGCAGTGCCGCGCGGGGGACTAACACTGAAGCTTTCTTT
TRBJ2-1,TRBV10-3,TRBD2,few,CAITGTSGNEQFF,TGTGCCATTACCGGGACTAGCGGGAATGAGCAGTTCTTC
TRBJ2-3,TRBV2,-,-,CASSEVLQSSTDTQYF,TGTGCCAGCAGTGAGGTACTACAAAGCTCCACAGATACGCAGTATTTT
TRBJ1-1,TRBV7-8,-,-,CASSYVPNTEAFF,TGTGCCAGCAGCTACGTTCCGAACACTGAAGCTTTCTTT
TRBJ2-5,TRBV7-6,TRBD2,-,CASSLGWLAGETQYF,TGTGCCAGCAGCTTAGGCTGGCTAGCGGGGGAGACCCAGTACTTC
TRBJ1-2,TRBV6-6,-,few,CASSRQEERHYGYTF,TGTGCCAGCAGTCGACAGGAAGAGCGTCACTATGGCTACACCTTC
TRBJ1-2,TRBV5-1,-,-,CASSLDRAEGYTF,TGCGCCAGCAGCTTGGACAGAGCAGAAGGCTACACCTTC
TRBJ2-5,TRBV12-3/TRBV12-4,TRBD2,once,CASSGAGGPFEQETQYF,TGTGCCAGCAGTGGAGCGGGAGGGCCGTTTGAACAAGAGACCCAGTACTTC
TRBJ2-3,TRBV5-1,-,few,CASSLAQRHTQYF,TGCGCCAGCAGCTTGGCCCAGCGGCATACGCAGTATTTT
TRBJ2-7,TRBV7-6,-,few,CASSLYPGDGVYEQYF,TGTGCCAGCAGCTTATATCCGGGTGACGGAGTCTACGAGCAGTACTTC
TRBJ1-1,TRBV3-1,-,-,CASSQARGGGTEAFF,TGTGCCAGCAGCCAGGCAAGAGGGGGTGGCACTGAAGCTTTCTTT
TRBJ2-5,TRBV12-3/TRBV12-4,-,-,CASSLIRGVQETQYF,TGTGCCAGCAGTTTAATTAGGGGCGTCCAAGAGACCCAGTACTTC
TRBJ2-1,TRBV4-2,TRBD1,-,CASSQDIRGGTGWHEQFF,TGTGCCAGCAGCCAAGATATCCGCGGCGGGACAGGGTGGCATGAGCAGTTCTTC
TRBJ2-3,TRBV5-1,-,few,CASSLIADTQYF,TGCGCCAGCAGCTTGATCGCAGATACGCAGTATTTT
TRBJ1-5,TRBV7-6,-,-,CASSLGTGTLSNQPQHF,TGTGCCAGCAGCCTGGGCACCGGGACACTTAGCAATCAGCCCCAGCATTTT
TRBJ2-5,TRBV18,-,few,CASSPLEGQETQYF,TGTGCCAGCTCACCGTTGGAGGGACAAGAGACCCAGTACTTC
TRBJ1-2,TRBV19,-,-,CASYGNYGYTF,TGTGCCAGTTACGGGAACTATGGCTACACCTTC
TRBJ1-5,TRBV20-1,-,-,CSAARGSNQPQHF,TGCAGTGCTGCCCGGGGGTCCAATCAGCCCCAGCATTTT
TRBJ1-4,TRBV3-1,-,-,CASSQVRAANEKLFF,TGTGCCAGCAGCCAAGTCAGGGCTGCTAATGAAAAACTGTTTTTT
TRBJ2-6,TRBV6-5,TRBD1,few,CASSYKGASNVLTF,TGTGCCAGCAGTTACAAGGGGGCTTCCAACGTCCTGACTTTC
TRBJ2-5,TRBV7-2,-,few,CASSFGVGRIQETQYF,TGTGCCAGCAGCTTTGGTGTGGGGAGGATTCAAGAGACCCAGTACTTC
TRBJ2-6,TRBV12-3/TRBV12-4,-,few,CASSHSDSGANVLTF,TGTGCCAGCAGCCATTCAGACTCTGGGGCCAACGTCCTGACTTTC
TRBJ2-7,TRBV4-2,-,-,CASSQEGLTYEQYF,TGTGCCAGCAGCCAAGAAGGGCTAACCTACGAGCAGTACTTC
TRBJ2-2,TRBV6-5,-,-,CASSYTGHPGTGELFF,TGTGCCAGCAGTTACACCGGCCATCCCGGCACCGGGGAGCTGTTTTTT
TRBJ1-1,TRBV7-9,-,-,CASSLGSGRANTEAFF,TGTGCCAGCAGCTTAGGCTCAGGCAGGGCGAACACTGAAGCTTTCTTT
TRBJ2-7,TRBV29-1,TRBD1,-,CSGGQVLGGEQYF,TGCAGCGGCGGACAGGTCCTCGGTGGCGAGCAGTACTTC
TRBJ2-7,TRBV29-1,-,few,CSVEGTSYEQYF,TGCAGCGTTGAAGGGACGTCCTACGAGCAGTACTTC
TRBJ2-1,TRBV5-1,TRBD1,few,CASRGAGTGESNEQFF,TGCGCCAGCAGAGGTGCCGGGACAGGGGAGTCCAATGAGCAGTTCTTC
TRBJ2-7,TRBV15,TRBD1,-,CATSSPGTGAYEQYF,TGTGCCACCAGCAGTCCCGGGACAGGGGCTTACGAGCAGTACTTC
TRBJ2-7,TRBV7-6,TRBD2,-,CASSLALAGNNEQYF,TGTGCCAGCAGCTTAGCCCTAGCGGGAAACAATGAGCAGTACTTC
TRBJ2-7,TRBV11-1,TRBD1,-,CASSQPGGATREQYF,TGTGCCAGCAGCCAACCAGGGGGCGCAACGCGGGAACAGTACTTC
TRBJ2-7,TRBV29-1,-,once,CSVESSGWDGYF,TGCAGCGTTGAAAGCTCAGGGTGGGACGGGTACTTC
TRBJ2-7,TRBV20-1,TRBD2,-,CSARDLRAGGYEQYF,TGCAGTGCTAGAGATCTCAGGGCGGGGGGCTACGAGCAGTACTTC
TRBJ2-1,TRBV7-9,-,-,CASSSNYEQFF,TGTGCCAGCAGCTCCAATTATGAGCAGTTCTTC
TRBJ2-3,TRBV12-3/TRBV12-4,-,-,CASSLPGGDTQYF,TGTGCCAGCAGTTTGCCCGGGGGAGATACGCAGTATTTT
TRBJ1-2,TRBV7-2,TRBD1,few,CASSPAGQNYGYTF,TGTGCCAGCAGCCCAGCGGGACAGAACTATGGCTACACCTTC
TRBJ1-2,TRBV9,TRBD1,-,CASSYDRGNYGYTF,TGTGCCAGCAGCTACGACAGGGGTAACTATGGCTACACCTTC
TRBJ2-3,TRBV6-2/TRBV6-3,TRBD2,-,CASSYSPAGDPRYVQYF,TGTGCCAGCAGTTATTCTCCAGCGGGAGACCCGAGATACGTGCAGTATTTT
TRBJ2-7,TRBV12-3/TRBV12-4,-,once,CVSSFTGRGYEQYF,TGTGTCAGCAGTTTCACAGGGAGAGGGTACGAGCAGTACTTC